A selection of T cell receptor beta chains follows, all from one sample in a study of a mutant IDH1 vaccine in newly diagnosed glioma. Generated by immunoSEQ multiplex PCR, the TCRdb table keeps only in-frame clones and is missing some. The table lists around 78,000 clones, roughly 90% of them singletons. These receptors' antigens are unknown. Sequencing was performed on PBMCs, taken from a glioma patient whose treatment included an IDH1 peptide vaccine. The receptor set was obtained from a woman aged 45-65 years with glioma. The CDR3 runs from the conserved cysteine through the conserved F or W. The D gene is left open where the match is weak. The size of a clone is reported for some rows only, either as once, few or many, or as a class for expanded clones.

J	size	V	D	CDR3	DNA
TRBJ2-7	.	TRBV27	.	CASSPPHWREAYEQYF	TGTGCCAGCAGTCCTCCTCACTGGAGGGAAGCCTACGAGCAGTACTTC
TRBJ1-5	.	TRBV29-1	.	CSVDSGDNNQPQHF	TGCAGCGTTGATTCAGGGGACAACAATCAGCCCCAGCATTTT
TRBJ2-7	.	TRBV30	.	CAWKGPYYEQYF	TGTGCCTGGAAGGGGCCTTACTACGAGCAGTACTTC
TRBJ1-2	once	TRBV19	.	CASSKGRDYGYTF	TGTGCCAGTAGTAAAGGCAGGGACTATGGCTACACCTTC
TRBJ2-7	.	TRBV4-2	TRBD2	CASSQIGLAGRNEQYF	TGTGCCAGCAGCCAAATCGGACTAGCGGGACGGAATGAGCAGTACTTC
TRBJ2-5	.	TRBV5-5	.	CASSLFPYQETQYF	TGTGCCAGCAGCTTGTTTCCGTACCAAGAGACCCAGTACTTC
TRBJ2-7	.	TRBV19	.	CASSIGGRPDYEQYF	TGTGCCAGTAGTATCGGAGGGAGGCCAGATTACGAGCAGTACTTC
TRBJ2-7	.	TRBV19	TRBD2	CASSQAGVSSYEQYF	TGTGCCAGTAGCCAAGCGGGAGTGAGCTCCTACGAGCAGTACTTC
TRBJ1-5	once	TRBV19	TRBD1	CASSFRTGGSGNQPQHF	TGTGCCAGTAGTTTTCGGACAGGGGGATCTGGGAATCAGCCCCAGCATTTT
TRBJ2-7	.	TRBV7-9	TRBD2	CASSPPSSGFYEQYF	TGTGCCAGCAGCCCCCCGAGTAGCGGGTTCTACGAGCAGTACTTC
TRBJ2-2	.	TRBV4-2	TRBD1	CASSQVLSGQGRTGELFF	TGTGCCAGCAGCCAAGTCCTCTCCGGACAGGGCCGAACCGGGGAGCTGTTTTTT
TRBJ2-1	.	TRBV29-1	.	CSVEEYNEQFF	TGCAGCGTTGAAGAATACAATGAGCAGTTCTTC
TRBJ2-7	few	TRBV12-5	.	CASGPRSSYEQYF	TGTGCTAGTGGTCCCAGGAGCTCCTACGAGCAGTACTTC
TRBJ2-5	.	TRBV7-9	TRBD2	CASSLGGLGETQYF	TGTGCCAGCAGCTTGGGAGGGTTAGGAGAGACCCAGTACTTC
TRBJ1-5	once	TRBV28	TRBD1	CANSRRTGAGQPQHF	TGTGCCAACTCCCGCCGGACAGGGGCAGGTCAGCCCCAGCATTTT
TRBJ2-1	.	TRBV29-1	.	CSASRSSYNEQFF	TGCAGCGCAAGTAGGAGCTCCTACAATGAGCAGTTCTTC
TRBJ1-3	.	TRBV5-5	.	CASRERGSSGNTIYF	TGTGCCAGCCGCGAGAGGGGGAGCTCTGGAAACACCATATATTTT
TRBJ2-4	.	TRBV12-5	.	CASGLVARVDF	TGTGCTAGTGGTTTGGTCGCCAGGGTAGACTTC
TRBJ2-7	.	TRBV29-1	.	CSARGALGFSYEQYF	TGCAGCGCCCGCGGGGCCTTAGGATTTTCCTACGAGCAGTACTTC
TRBJ1-5	.	TRBV30	TRBD1	CAWSGGTVNQPQHF	TGTGCCTGGAGTGGGGGGACAGTAAATCAGCCCCAGCATTTT
TRBJ2-5	.	TRBV18	TRBD1	CASSPTDRGETQYF	TGTGCCAGCTCACCAACCGACAGGGGAGAGACCCAGTACTTC
TRBJ1-3	.	TRBV5-6	TRBD1	CASSPTGDGNTIYF	TGTGCCAGCAGCCCGACAGGGGACGGAAACACCATATATTTT
TRBJ2-1	.	TRBV20-1	.	CSAGDYNEQFF	TGCAGTGCTGGGGACTACAATGAGCAGTTCTTC
TRBJ2-7	.	TRBV6-5	.	CAVIGQGEQYF	TGTGCCGTGATAGGGCAGGGCGAGCAGTACTTC
TRBJ1-3	.	TRBV13	.	CASSFWGLGNTIYF	TGTGCCAGCAGCTTCTGGGGGCTGGGAAACACCATATATTTT
TRBJ2-7	.	TRBV9	.	CASSVAGEGLHYEQYF	TGTGCCAGCAGCGTAGCAGGGGAGGGGCTTCACTACGAGCAGTACTTC
TRBJ1-6	.	TRBV10-3	.	CAISGGAGNNSPLHF	TGTGCCATCAGTGGGGGAGCAGGTAATAATTCACCCCTCCACTTT
TRBJ2-2	once	TRBV7-9	TRBD1	CASSGTGVTGELFF	TGTGCCAGCAGCGGGACAGGGGTTACCGGGGAGCTGTTTTTT